The 8 T cell receptor beta chains in this list originate from one sample, sequenced in a study of blood T cells in healthy people across ages. Sample-barcoded 5' priming and a J-beta primer mix drove a second PCR of about 6 to 12 cycles. TCRdb re-derived calls from the 5' RACE reads in MiXCR, one entry per CDR3 protein. The sample records a few hundred thousand distinct CDR3 sequences, about 25% being singletons. Source material: blood. All receptors come from a woman in her 70s in good health.

There are a few counts of this clonotype. The chain combines TRBV7-2 with TRBJ2-7, with 11 nucleotides matching TRBD1. Germline V CDR1 and CDR2: SGHTA, FQGNSA. V trimming: 6 bases; J trimming: 7 bases; junction bases outside the gene matches: 11. This CDR3 spans 15 amino acids. CDR3 bases: TGTGCCAGCAGTTATATTACCGGGGACAGGGGGGAGCAGTACTTC. The encoded protein is CASSYITGDRGEQYF. Supplemented by reference TRBV7-2 and TRBJ2-7, the full variable domain reads GAGVSQSPSNKVTEKGKDVELRCDPISGHTALYWYRQSLGQGLEFLIYFQGNSAPDKSGLPSDRFSAERTGGSVSTLTIQRTQQEDSAVYLCASSYITGDRGEQYFGPGTRLTVT.

A few counts support this clonotype. The chain links TRBV3-1 to TRBJ2-1, with 14 bases matching TRBD2. Trimming took 4 bases from V and 7 from J; bases not matched to a gene: 6. Per the germline V gene, CDR1 is LGHDT and CDR2 is YNNKEL (reference sequence). This CDR3 region has 16 residues. Written as DNA, the CDR3 is TGTGCCAGCAGCCGCGGACTAGCGGGGGGAGGGAATGAGCAGTTCTTC. Amino acid sequence: CASSRGLAGGGNEQFF.

With respect to this clonotype: Compared with germline, one end of the junction differs, possibly owing to a read error. The V and J genes are TRBV5-1 and TRBJ2-6; tentatively, D is TRBD1 (6 bases). The CDR3 is 17 amino acids. Germline V gene data show CDR1 as SGHRS and CDR2 as YFSETQ. The CDR3 sequence is CVSSLTGSLSGANVLTF. CDR3 nucleotides: TGCGTCAGCAGCTTGACAGGAAGCCTCTCTGGGGCCAACGTCCTGACTTTC.

In this sample, this clonotype turned up a few times. V is TRBV5-1 and J is TRBJ2-5; 7 bases are a match to TRBD1. The CDR3 runs 14 residues. Trimming at V came to 0 bases and at J to 5 bases, leaving 4 bases not matched to a gene. The germline V gene has CDR1 SGHRS and CDR2 YFSETQ. CDR3 coding DNA: TGCGCCAGCAGCTTGGTTTCCAGGGGGGAGACCCAGTACTTC. It encodes CASSLVSRGETQYF. Together with reference TRBV5-1 and TRBJ2-5, the CDR3 gives the full variable domain: KAGVTQTPRYLIKTRGQQVTLSCSPISGHRSVSWYQQTPGQGLQFLFEYFSETQRNKGNFPGRFSGRQFSNSRSEMNVSTLELGDSALYLCASSLVSRGETQYFGPGTRLLVL.

This clonotype was seen a few times. The V gene is TRBV5-1, the J gene TRBJ2-4; a weak D match, TRBD2 (5 bases). The CDR3 totals 13 residues. Germline CDR1 SGHRS, CDR2 YFSETQ. V lost 3 bases to trimming and J lost 5 bases, with 9 bases between them. The DNA of the CDR3 is TGCGCCAGCAGCTCCGGGGATCAAAACATTCAGTACTTC. It is translated as CASSSGDQNIQYF.

The chain has TRBV12-3 or TRBV12-4 and TRBJ1-5; no clear D gene. This CDR3 is built from 16 residues. Trimming shortened V by 3 bases and J by 0 bases, and 12 bases separated the two germline ends. The DNA for the CDR3 is TGTGCCAGCAGTTTTGGACCGGGGATTAGCAATCAGCCCCAGCATTTT. It yields the protein CASSFGPGISNQPQHF.

This clonotype was picked up a small number of times. This sequence may be a read error, since a much larger clone differs from it by one base. The chain has TRBV24-1 and TRBJ1-1; D perhaps matches TRBD1 (5 bases). Germline CDR1 and CDR2: KGHDR and SFDVKD. This CDR3 is built from 11 residues. The CDR3 DNA reads as TGTGCCGTCCAGGGTTGGGGTGAATCTTTCTTT. It yields the protein CAVQGWGESFF.

The chain is built from TRBV7-3 and TRBJ2-5; D call uncertain. Matching the DNA end better, TRBJ2-7 makes the J call doubtful. The CDR3 totals 12 residues. The germline V gene encodes CDR1 SGHTA and CDR2 FQGTGA. CDR3 sequence (DNA): TGTGCCAGTCAAACTCTTATCTTCGAGCAGTACTTC. Protein product: CASQTLIFEQYF.